These 24 T cell receptor beta chains share one sample of origin, sequenced in a study of cytomegalovirus exposure and HLA in healthy donors. Primers for the PCR totalled 60 Vbeta and 13 Jbeta. Sequencing was performed with immunoSEQ multiplex PCR; in TCRdb, only in-frame clones are kept and a portion is missing. The data hold about 210,000 clones, with roughly 85% observed a single time. Sequenced sample: PBMCs. The receptor source for this set is a male donor in good health and CMV-seronegative.

This rearrangement joins TRBV6-6 to TRBJ2-3; D gene uncertain. Trimming cost V 4 bases and J 0 bases, with 11 bases left between them. Germline lookup yields CDR1 MNHNY and CDR2 SVGAGI (reference sequence). The length of the CDR3 is 15 residues. CDR3 loop: CASSLRRRSTDTQYF. CDR3 nucleotides: TGTGCCAGCAGTTTGAGGCGGAGAAGCACAGATACGCAGTATTTT.

In its sample, this clone was seen a few times. The V gene is TRBV6-5, the J gene TRBJ1-5; weak D call: TRBD1 (5 bases). The V end lost 5 bases, the J end lost 4 bases, and 15 bases lay between the germline ends. Germline values: CDR1 MNHEY, CDR2 SVGAGI. This CDR3 has 15 residues. CDR3 loop: CASSGHRSQNQPQHF. The CDR3 region has the DNA TGTGCCAGCAGTGGACACAGGAGTCAAAATCAGCCCCAGCATTTT.

The J gene is TRBJ2-5, the V gene TRBV7-3; D is possibly TRBD1 (6 bases). The CDR3 loop spans 14 amino acids. Germline V CDR1 and CDR2: SGHTA, FQGTGA. V shed 5 bases and J shed 5 bases, with 15 bases lying between them. In DNA form, the CDR3 reads TGTGCCAGCAGCCTCCAACAGGGCTCGGAGACCCAGTACTTC. It specifies CASSLQQGSETQYF.

The chain uses TRBV11-2 and TRBJ2-7; TRBD2 agrees at 11 bases. V was clipped by 4 bases and J by 2 bases; unmatched bases: 7. The CDR3 spans 16 residues. In germline, CDR1 is SGHAT, CDR2 FQNNGV. The CDR3 reads CASSSRLAGTAYEQYF. Written as DNA, the CDR3 is TGTGCCAGCAGCTCCAGACTAGCGGGGACCGCCTACGAGCAGTACTTC.

This clone was observed a few times. The chain joins TRBV20-1 to TRBJ2-1, with D unclear. Trimming removed 3 bases at V and 7 bases at J, with 7 bases between. The CDR3 loop spans 11 amino acids. Germline assignment: CDR1 DFQATT and CDR2 SNEGSKA (reference sequence). The chain's CDR3 is CSASPLNEQFF. Here the CDR3 DNA reads TGCAGTGCTAGCCCTCTAAATGAGCAGTTCTTC.

This chain connects TRBV30 to TRBJ2-3, with TRBD1 as a possible D gene (6 bases). The CDR3 is made up of 13 amino acids. From germline, CDR1 is GTSNPN and CDR2 SVGIG (reference sequence). The V and J ends lost 2 bases and 2 bases respectively, with 8 bases between them. The CDR3 spells CAWSRQVTDTQYF. In DNA form, the CDR3 reads TGTGCCTGGAGTAGACAGGTCACAGATACGCAGTATTTT.

This chain connects TRBV28 to TRBJ1-1; D call uncertain. The V gene's germline CDR1 is MDHEN and CDR2 SYDVKM. The CDR3 extends over 16 amino acids. Trimming left V 5 bases short and J 0 bases short, with 16 bases between. The CDR3 region is CASSPVRAGLNTEAFF. Here the CDR3 DNA reads TGTGCCAGCAGTCCCGTGAGGGCAGGATTGAACACTGAAGCTTTCTTT.

The chain uses TRBV6-5 and TRBJ1-2; no clear D. The V end was cut by 2 bases, the J end by 3 bases, with 10 bases between. This CDR3 spans 14 amino acids. Germline V CDR1 and CDR2: MNHEY, SVGAGI. CDR3 sequence: CASSYGGRYYGYTF. The CDR3 DNA sequence: TGTGCCAGCAGTTACGGTGGCCGATACTATGGCTACACCTTC.

The V and J genes are TRBV30 and TRBJ2-2, with 7 bases identical to TRBD2. Trimming took 0 bases from V and 7 from J; bases not matched to a gene: 11. CDR3 length equals 16 residues. Germline CDR1 reads GTSNPN; CDR2 reads SVGIG (reference sequence). In DNA form, the CDR3 reads TGTGCCTGGAGTGTACCGGCGGGAGAGGTTGGCGGGGAGCTGTTTTTT. Translating it yields CAWSVPAGEVGGELFF. The entire variable domain, with the rest obtained from reference TRBV30 and TRBJ2-2, is as follows: SQTIHQWPATLVQPVGSPLSLECTVEGTSNPNLYWYRQAAGRGLQLLFYSVGIGQISSEVPQNLSASRPQDRQFILSSKKLLLSDSGFYLCAWSVPAGEVGGELFFGEGSRLTVL.

The rearrangement joins TRBV5-1 to TRBJ1-5, with 8 bases fitting TRBD1. J lost 4 bases, V lost 2 bases, and 14 bases had no gene match. The V gene's germline CDR1 is SGHRS and CDR2 YFSETQ. The CDR3 sequence is 18 residues long. DNA of the CDR3: TGCGCCAGCAGCTTCCTCGGTTTCGGGACAGGAGGGAATCAGCCCCAGCATTTT. It specifies CASSFLGFGTGGNQPQHF. Together with reference TRBV5-1 and TRBJ1-5, the CDR3 gives the full variable domain: KAGVTQTPRYLIKTRGQQVTLSCSPISGHRSVSWYQQTPGQGLQFLFEYFSETQRNKGNFPGRFSGRQFSNSRSEMNVSTLELGDSALYLCASSFLGFGTGGNQPQHFGDGTRLSIL.

The rearrangement uses TRBV5-1 and TRBJ2-5, with D possibly being TRBD2 (5 bases). CDR3 length: 12 residues. The V end lost 3 bases, the J end lost 9 bases, and 12 bases lay between the germline ends. Germline lookup yields CDR1 SGHRS and CDR2 YFSETQ. The CDR3 sequence is CASSSSQEPQYF. The DNA of the CDR3 is TGCGCCAGCAGCTCTAGCCAGGAGCCCCAGTACTTC.

This clone was observed a few times. CDR3 region: CATSRDRHHWKNTEAFF. For the CDR3, the DNA is TGTGCCACCAGCAGAGACAGACACCATTGGAAGAACACTGAAGCTTTCTTT. This chain connects TRBV15 to TRBJ1-1; D is undetermined. The CDR3 length is 17 residues. CDR1 is LNHNV and CDR2 is YYDKDF in the germline V gene (reference sequence). Trimming pared 0 bases from V and 1 base from J, leaving 15 bases between. The full variable domain, with the rest looked up from reference TRBV15 and TRBJ1-1, is DAMVIQNPRYQVTQFGKPVTLSCSQTLNHNVMYWYQQKSSQAPKLLFHYYDKDFNNEADTPDNFQSRRPNTSFCFLDIRSPGLGDTAMYLCATSRDRHHWKNTEAFFGQGTRLTVV.

The chain uses TRBV15 and TRBJ2-7; the match to TRBD1 covers 9 bases. Germline V lookup: CDR1 LNHNV, CDR2 YYDKDF (reference sequence). This CDR3 comprises 15 residues. V shed 3 bases, J shed 6 bases, and the junction held 9 bases outside the gene matches. CDR3 nucleotide sequence: TGTGCCACCAGCAGCCCCGGGACAGGGTTGCTCGAGCAGTACTTC. This translates into CATSSPGTGLLEQYF.

This clone was counted once. The rearrangement joins TRBV5-6 to TRBJ2-7; TRBD1 might be the D (5 bases). V was clipped by 2 bases and J by 4 bases, with 19 bases between them. CDR3 length: 16 residues. From germline, CDR1 is SGHDT and CDR2 YYEEEE. The CDR3 sequence: CASSFFAVGAQYEQYF. The DNA for the CDR3 is TGTGCCAGCAGCTTTTTTGCGGTAGGGGCGCAATACGAGCAGTACTTC.

Only a few counts were recorded for this clone. This sequence joins TRBV18 and TRBJ2-7; the match to TRBD1 covers 9 bases. V was pared by 3 bases and J by 1 base, with 4 bases of the junction left unmatched. The CDR3 spans 15 residues. CDR1 is KGHSH and CDR2 is LQKENI in the germline V gene. The CDR3 sequence is CASSPTGTGSYEQYF. CDR3 DNA: TGTGCCAGCTCACCGACCGGGACAGGGTCCTACGAGCAGTACTTC.

V is TRBV7-6 and J is TRBJ1-6, with 7 bases matching TRBD1. Trimming removed 1 base from V and 4 bases from J; junction bases left unmatched: 19. The CDR3 consists of 21 residues. Germline loops: CDR1 SGHVS, CDR2 FNYEAQ. As DNA, the CDR3 is TGTGCCAGCAGCTTAGAGTCCTCAAGACAGGGCTGGGGGATATATAATTCACCCCTCCACTTT. Amino acids: CASSLESSRQGWGIYNSPLHF.

The J gene is TRBJ1-1, the V gene TRBV7-2; the D gene is possibly TRBD1 (5 bases). The CDR3 contains 13 residues. Germline V gene data show CDR1 as SGHTA and CDR2 as FQGNSA. The germline V and J ends were trimmed by 5 bases and 4 bases, with 11 bases remaining between them. The chain's CDR3 is CASSLGAGTEAFF. The DNA for the CDR3 is TGTGCCAGCAGCCTAGGGGCGGGCACTGAAGCTTTCTTT.

The chain couples TRBV4-2 to TRBJ1-1, with TRBD1 matching over 7 bases. The CDR3 spans 15 residues. The V segment lost 0 bases and the J segment 5 bases; nucleotides outside the gene matches: 6. Looked up from germline, CDR1 is LGHNA and CDR2 is YNFKEQ. The CDR3 DNA reads TGTGCCAGCAGCCAAGATCTGGACAGGCATACTGAAGCTTTCTTT. Protein product: CASSQDLDRHTEAFF.

This chain joins TRBV13 and TRBJ2-5; 9 positions agree with TRBD2. The better agreement between TRBJ2-7 and the DNA end casts doubt on the J call. The CDR3 is made up of 14 amino acids. Per germline, CDR1 PRHDT and CDR2 FYEKMQ (reference sequence). The CDR3 sequence is CASSFSGSSYEQYF. CDR3 sequence (DNA): TGTGCCAGCAGCTTTAGCGGGAGCTCCTACGAGCAGTACTTC.

This chain uses TRBV19 with TRBJ1-1, with TRBD1 as a possible D gene (6 bases). Germline V gives CDR1 LNHDA, CDR2 SQIVND (reference sequence). Trimming stripped 4 bases from V and 0 bases from J, with 12 bases between. The CDR3 length is 15 residues. The DNA for the CDR3 is TGTGCCAGTAGTAACCGGGACAACATGAACACTGAAGCTTTCTTT. It translates to CASSNRDNMNTEAFF.

This clone has just one count. The V gene is TRBV28, the J gene TRBJ1-2; TRBD1 aligns across 9 bases. J lost 2 bases, V lost 5 bases, and 6 bases had no gene match. The CDR3 covers 15 residues. Germline V lookup: CDR1 MDHEN, CDR2 SYDVKM. The CDR3 DNA is TGTGCCAGCAGTAACCGGGACAGGGTAAACTATGGCTACACCTTC. Translated, it gives CASSNRDRVNYGYTF.

The chain joins TRBV5-4 to TRBJ2-5; TRBD1 is a possible D gene (5 bases). Trimming removed 2 bases from V and 5 bases from J, with 16 bases in between. The CDR3 covers 15 residues. CDR1 is SGHNT and CDR2 is YYREEE in the germline V gene (reference sequence). CDR3 residues: CASSLDSTPLETQYF. CDR3 sequence (DNA): TGTGCCAGCAGCTTAGACAGCACCCCTCTTGAGACCCAGTACTTC.

This clone has a single count. The rearrangement links TRBV28 to TRBJ2-1, with D perhaps TRBD1 (5 bases). The V and J ends lost 6 bases and 1 base respectively, with 16 bases between them. Germline assignment: CDR1 MDHEN and CDR2 SYDVKM. The CDR3 is 16 amino acids. CDR3 region: CASSRDSIGSYNEQFF. The CDR3 coding sequence is TGTGCCAGCAGCCGTGACAGCATCGGGTCCTACAATGAGCAGTTCTTC.

This clone has more than one count but fewer than ten. The rearrangement links TRBV6-1 to TRBJ2-1; TRBD1 agrees at 11 bases. The CDR3 totals 14 residues. The junction had 3 bases not matched to a gene; V was cut back by 5 bases and J by 6 bases. Germline V gene sequence: CDR1 MNHNS, CDR2 SASEGT. Here the CDR3 DNA reads TGTGCCAGCAGTCCCGGGACAGGGGGCAATGAGCAGTTCTTC. The encoded protein is CASSPGTGGNEQFF.